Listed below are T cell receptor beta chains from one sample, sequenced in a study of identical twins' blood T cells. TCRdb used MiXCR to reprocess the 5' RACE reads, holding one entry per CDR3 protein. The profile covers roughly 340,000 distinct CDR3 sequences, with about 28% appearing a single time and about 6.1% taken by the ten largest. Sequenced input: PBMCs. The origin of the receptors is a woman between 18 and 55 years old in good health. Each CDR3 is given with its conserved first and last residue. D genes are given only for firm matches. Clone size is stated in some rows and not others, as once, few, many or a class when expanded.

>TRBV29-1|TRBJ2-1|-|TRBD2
CSVEGEGNEQFF
TGCAGCGTTGAAGGGGAGGGGAATGAGCAGTTCTTC
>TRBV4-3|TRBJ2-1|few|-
CASSQDRNLVSYNEQFF
TGCGCCAGCAGCCAAGATAGGAACCTGGTCTCCTACAATGAGCAGTTCTTC
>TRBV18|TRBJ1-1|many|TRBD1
CASSPTGGTEAFF
TGTGCCAGCTCACCAACAGGGGGCACTGAAGCTTTCTTT
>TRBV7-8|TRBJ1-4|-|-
CASSLEERTNEKLFF
TGTGCCAGCAGCTTAGAAGAACGGACGAATGAAAAACTGTTTTTT
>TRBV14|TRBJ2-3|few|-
CASGQGQSDTQYF
TGTGCCAGCGGCCAAGGACAGTCAGATACGCAGTATTTT
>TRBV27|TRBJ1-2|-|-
CASSLNGMNYGYTF
TGTGCCAGCAGTTTAAACGGCATGAACTATGGCTACACCTTC
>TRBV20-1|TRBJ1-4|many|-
CSASGYPNEKLFF
TGCAGTGCCTCAGGGTACCCTAATGAAAAACTGTTTTTT
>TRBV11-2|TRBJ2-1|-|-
CASSRTVGSNEQFF
TGTGCCAGCAGTCGGACAGTGGGCTCCAATGAGCAGTTCTTC
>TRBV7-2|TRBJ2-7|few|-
CASSLDLGLFVEQYF
TGTGCCAGCAGCTTAGATCTGGGGCTCTTTGTCGAGCAGTACTTC
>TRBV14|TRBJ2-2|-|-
CASSQEGANTGELFF
TGTGCCAGCAGCCAAGAGGGGGCGAACACCGGGGAGCTGTTTTTT
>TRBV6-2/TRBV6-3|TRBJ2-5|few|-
CASSYGSPQETQYF
TGTGCCAGCAGTTACGGCAGTCCCCAAGAGACCCAGTACTTC
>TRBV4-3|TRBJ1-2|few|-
CASSQGASYGYTF
TGCGCCAGCAGCCAAGGGGCCTCATATGGCTACACCTTC
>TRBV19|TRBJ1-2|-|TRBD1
CATGRTGGLYGYTF
TGTGCCACCGGACGGACAGGGGGCCTCTATGGCTACACCTTC
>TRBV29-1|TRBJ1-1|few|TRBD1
CSVAKGQGTEAFF
TGCAGCGTCGCCAAGGGACAGGGTACTGAAGCTTTCTTT
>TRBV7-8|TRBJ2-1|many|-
CASSLGSEQFF
TGTGCCAGCAGCCTTGGGAGTGAGCAGTTCTTC
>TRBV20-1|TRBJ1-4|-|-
CSAPSVANEKLFF
TGCAGTGCTCCTTCGGTAGCTAATGAAAAACTGTTTTTT
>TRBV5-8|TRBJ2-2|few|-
CASSPQPLNTGELFF
TGTGCCAGCAGCCCACAGCCACTGAACACCGGGGAGCTGTTTTTT
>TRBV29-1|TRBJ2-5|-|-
CSVNTDRQETQYF
TGCAGCGTTAATACAGACAGACAAGAGACCCAGTACTTC
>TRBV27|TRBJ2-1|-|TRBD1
CASSPGTGPYNEQFF
TGTGCCAGCAGCCCCGGGACAGGGCCATACAATGAGCAGTTCTTC
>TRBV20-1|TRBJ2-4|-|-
CSARDKGRSAKNIQYF
TGCAGTGCTAGAGATAAGGGGCGCTCAGCCAAAAACATTCAGTACTTC
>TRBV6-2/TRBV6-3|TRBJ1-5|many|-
CASSYQGLPQHF
TGTGCCAGCAGTTACCAGGGGTTGCCCCAGCATTTT
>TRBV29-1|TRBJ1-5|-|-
CSVRAGFNQPQHF
TGCAGCGTTAGGGCCGGGTTCAATCAGCCCCAGCATTTT
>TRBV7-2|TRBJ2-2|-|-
CASSLRALGTGELFF
TGTGCCAGCAGCTTACGGGCCCTGGGGACCGGGGAGCTGTTTTTT
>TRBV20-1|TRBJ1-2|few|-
CSASNELGGYTF
TGCAGTGCTAGTAACGAGCTAGGTGGCTACACCTTC
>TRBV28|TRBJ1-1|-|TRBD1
CASSFQGGSDTEAFF
TGTGCCAGCAGTTTCCAGGGGGGGTCGGACACTGAAGCTTTCTTT
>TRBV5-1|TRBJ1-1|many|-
CASSLDLNTEAFF
TGCGCCAGCAGCTTGGACCTGAACACTGAAGCTTTCTTT
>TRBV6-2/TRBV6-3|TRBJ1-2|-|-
CASSLIQGPGWYGYTF
TGTGCCAGCAGTCTGATACAGGGACCTGGATGGTATGGCTACACCTTC
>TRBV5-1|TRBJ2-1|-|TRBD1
CASSLGQGLNEQFF
TGCGCCAGCAGCTTGGGACAGGGCCTCAATGAGCAGTTCTTC
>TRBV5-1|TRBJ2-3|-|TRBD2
CASSTGLKGPDTQYF
TGCGCCAGCAGCACGGGACTAAAAGGCCCAGATACGCAGTATTTT
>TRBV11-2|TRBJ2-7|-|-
CASSSQGSTYEQYF
TGTGCCAGCAGCTCACAGGGATCCACCTACGAGCAGTACTTC
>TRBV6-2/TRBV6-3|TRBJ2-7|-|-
CAGGRYEQYF
TGTGCCGGGGGCCGGTACGAGCAGTACTTC
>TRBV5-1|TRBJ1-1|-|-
CASSLVVPRTEAFF
TGCGCCAGCAGCTTGGTCGTCCCGCGGACTGAAGCTTTCTTT
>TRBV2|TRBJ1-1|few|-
CASPLRETEAFF
TGTGCCAGTCCGCTAAGGGAAACTGAAGCTTTCTTT